The 18 T cell receptor beta chains listed next were all sequenced from one sample in a study of blood T cells in healthy people across ages. A sample-barcoded 5' primer and a J-beta primer mix were used in a second PCR of roughly 6 to 11 cycles. Each CDR3 protein gets one entry after TCRdb re-called the 5' RACE reads with MiXCR. The sample consists of about 1.4 million distinct CDR3 sequences, 55% to 75% of them appearing once. Sequenced: blood. The source of these receptors is a man aged 18-30 years in good health.

The rearrangement links TRBV15 to TRBJ2-1; 10 bases match TRBD2. V dropped 5 bases and J dropped 8; count of bases not matched to a gene: 9. The CDR3 contains 15 residues. The germline CDR1 and CDR2 sequences are LNHNV and YYDKDF (reference sequence). CDR3 protein: CATSSRSGGADEQFF. For the CDR3, the DNA is TGTGCCACCAGCTCCAGAAGCGGGGGGGCTGATGAGCAGTTCTTC.

The rearrangement uses TRBV6-6 and TRBJ2-7; TRBD2 matches at 7 bases. The CDR3 loop spans 16 amino acids. Germline V gene sequence: CDR1 MNHNY, CDR2 SVGAGI (reference sequence). V shed 4 bases and J 3 bases; nucleotides not matched to a gene: 12. CDR3 bases: TGTGCCAGCAGTTCCTCCGGGCGGGGGAGTAACTACGAGCAGTACTTC. The encoded protein is CASSSSGRGSNYEQYF.

The table lists this clonotype with a few counts. This sequence joins TRBV6-2 or TRBV6-3 and TRBJ2-1; the D is unclear. The germline V gene has CDR1 MNHEY and CDR2 SVGEGT. This CDR3 has 11 amino acids. The V end was cut by 7 bases, the J end by 4 bases, with 5 bases between. The chain's CDR3 is CASTQYNEQFF. Here the CDR3 DNA reads TGTGCCAGCACACAGTACAATGAGCAGTTCTTC.

This chain uses TRBV12-3 or TRBV12-4 with TRBJ1-2; 9 nucleotides agree with TRBD1. V was clipped by 7 bases and J by 4 bases; unmatched bases: 10. The CDR3 extends over 15 amino acids. The CDR3 here is CASIPGDRVGYGYTF. In DNA, the CDR3 is TGTGCCAGCATCCCGGGGGACAGGGTGGGCTATGGCTACACCTTC.

J is TRBJ2-1 and V is TRBV6-5, with D hard to call. The tail of the sequence fits TRBJ2-7 better, so the J call may be wrong. Germline values: CDR1 MNHEY, CDR2 SVGAGI. The CDR3 consists of 13 residues. The CDR3 here is CASSAPTLNEQYF. The CDR3 nucleotides are TGTGCCAGCAGTGCCCCGACACTCAATGAGCAGTACTTC.

The V gene is TRBV3-1, the J gene TRBJ2-5; TRBD2 matches at 10 bases. Germline assignment: CDR1 LGHDT and CDR2 YNNKEL (reference sequence). The trim removed 1 base at V and 5 bases at J, leaving 10 bases unmatched. The CDR3 totals 17 residues. CDR3 bases: TGTGCCAGCAGCCAAGTTGTGGCTAGCGGGAGCGGGGAGACCCAGTACTTC. Translated: CASSQVVASGSGETQYF.

This chain uses TRBV28 with TRBJ2-1, with 10 bases aligning to TRBD2. The V gene end was trimmed by 6 bases and the J gene end by 6 bases; junction bases not matched to a gene: 8. This CDR3 has 15 amino acids. Germline assignment: CDR1 MDHEN and CDR2 SYDVKM. DNA of the CDR3: TGTGCCAGCAGCTCTAGCGGGGGAAATATCAATGAGCAGTTCTTC. It specifies CASSSSGGNINEQFF.

The chain carries TRBV3-1 and TRBJ1-6, with a tentative D call TRBD1 (5 bases). This CDR3 has 17 amino acids. V was cut by 5 bases and J by 9 bases, with 23 bases left in between. From germline, CDR1 is LGHDT and CDR2 YNNKEL (reference sequence). Here the CDR3 reads CASSLKYTGVDGSPLHF. The DNA of the CDR3 is TGTGCCAGCAGCTTAAAATACACGGGGGTGGACGGTTCACCCCTCCACTTT.

This chain joins TRBV6-5 and TRBJ2-3; TRBD2 is a possible D gene (5 bases). V lost 2 bases, J lost 4 bases, and 13 bases lay in between. This CDR3 spans 15 amino acids. The germline V gene has CDR1 MNHEY and CDR2 SVGAGI. The CDR3 DNA is TGTGCCAGCAGTTACGTGGGAGTGCATCCAGATACGCAGTATTTT. Amino acids: CASSYVGVHPDTQYF.

The rearrangement links TRBV7-2 to TRBJ1-2; tentatively, D is TRBD1 (6 bases). The CDR3 is made up of 14 amino acids. CDR1 is SGHTA and CDR2 is FQGNSA in the germline V gene. The ends were cut back, 6 bases at V and 4 bases at J, with 15 bases in the middle. The CDR3 region is CASRIPGGGYGYTF. DNA of the CDR3: TGTGCCAGCAGGATCCCGGGAGGGGGCTATGGCTACACCTTC.

This clonotype came up a few times. This chain connects TRBV4-1 to TRBJ2-4; the D is unclear. The end of the DNA aligns better with TRBJ2-7, so the J call may be wrong. This CDR3 is built from 14 residues. CDR1 and CDR2 (germline): MGHRA, YSYEKL. The DNA for the CDR3 is TGCGCCAGCAGCCCCCTTGGGTCGGACTACGAGCAGTACTTC. It translates to CASSPLGSDYEQYF.

The rearrangement uses TRBV6-5 and TRBJ2-2; tentative D call: TRBD1 (6 bases). The germline V gene encodes CDR1 MNHEY and CDR2 SVGAGI. V was clipped by 10 bases and J by 5 bases, with 14 bases between them. The CDR3 spans 13 residues. Written as DNA, the CDR3 is TGTGCCATTTCTTGGGGACAAACCGGGGAGCTGTTTTTT. It yields the protein CAISWGQTGELFF.

This clonotype showed up just a few times. J is TRBJ2-5 and V is TRBV29-1; the match to TRBD2 covers 8 bases. The CDR3 runs to 14 residues. J was trimmed by 3 bases and V by 3 bases; bases with no gene match: 6. Germline V gene sequence: CDR1 SQVTM, CDR2 ANQGSEA. For the CDR3, the DNA is TGCAGCGTTGAGCCACTAGCGGTTGAAGAGACCCAGTACTTC. The encoded protein is CSVEPLAVEETQYF. The full variable domain, completed using reference TRBV29-1 and TRBJ2-5, is SAVISQKPSRDICQRGTSLTIQCQVDSQVTMMFWYRQQPGQSLTLIATANQGSEATYESGFVIDKFPISRPNLTFSTLTVSNMSPEDSSIYLCSVEPLAVEETQYFGPGTRLLVL.

This chain connects TRBV7-9 to TRBJ2-1, with TRBD1 matching over 8 bases. Looked up from germline, CDR1 is SEHNR and CDR2 is FQNEAQ (reference sequence). CDR3 size: 16 residues. Losses at the gene ends were 6 bases for V and 4 bases for J; bases not matched to a gene: 11. In DNA, the CDR3 is TGTGCCAGCAGACCGGGACAGGAATATTCTTACAATGAGCAGTTCTTC. The encoded protein is CASRPGQEYSYNEQFF.

The CDR3 DNA follows: TGCAGTGCTACACGGACTACAATGTACAATGAGCAGTTCTTC. Translation: CSATRTTMYNEQFF. The V and J genes are TRBV20-1 and TRBJ2-1, with TRBD2 as a possible D gene (6 bases). The germline gives CDR1 DFQATT, CDR2 SNEGSKA (reference sequence). V was pared by 4 bases and J by 4 bases, with 14 bases between. The length of the CDR3 is 14 residues.

This chain links TRBV6-2 or TRBV6-3 with TRBJ2-5; 7 bases align to TRBD1. Looked up from germline, CDR1 is MNHEY and CDR2 is SVGEGT. V shed 8 bases, J shed 3 bases, and the junction held 6 bases outside the gene matches. The CDR3 consists of 13 residues. This chain's CDR3 is CASGWTGKETQYF. The CDR3 bases are TGTGCCAGCGGGTGGACAGGAAAAGAGACCCAGTACTTC.

V and J are TRBV20-1 and TRBJ2-1, with D perhaps matching TRBD2 (6 bases). CDR1 and CDR2 (germline): DFQATT, SNEGSKA (reference sequence). The CDR3 is 15 amino acids. V dropped 5 bases and J dropped 6 bases, with 20 bases sitting between them. This chain's CDR3 is CSALRGSSASNEQFF. The DNA of the CDR3 is TGCAGTGCTCTTCGGGGGTCCAGCGCGTCCAATGAGCAGTTCTTC.

V is TRBV20-1 and J is TRBJ1-4; the D is unclear. Per the germline V gene, CDR1 is DFQATT and CDR2 is SNEGSKA (reference sequence). This CDR3 has 14 amino acids. V gave up 3 bases and J gave up 8 bases, with 16 bases separating them. The DNA for the CDR3 is TGCAGTGCTAGCGTGGATAGTACCGTCGAAAAACTGTTTTTT. Translating gives CSASVDSTVEKLFF.